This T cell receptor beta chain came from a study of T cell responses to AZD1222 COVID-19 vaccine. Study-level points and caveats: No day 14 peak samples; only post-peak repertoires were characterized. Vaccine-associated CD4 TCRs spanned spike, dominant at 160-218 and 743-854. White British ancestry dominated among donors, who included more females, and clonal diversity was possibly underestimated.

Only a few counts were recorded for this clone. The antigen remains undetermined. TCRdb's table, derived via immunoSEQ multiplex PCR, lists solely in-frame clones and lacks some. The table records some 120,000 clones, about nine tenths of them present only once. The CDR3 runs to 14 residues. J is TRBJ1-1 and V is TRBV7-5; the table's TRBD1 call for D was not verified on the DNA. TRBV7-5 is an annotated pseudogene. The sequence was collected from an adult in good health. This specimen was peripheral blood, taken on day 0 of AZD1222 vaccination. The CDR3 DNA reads TGTGTCAGAAGCCCCTTTCAGGCGAACACTGAAGCTTTCTTT. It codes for CVRSPFQANTEAFF.